This T cell receptor beta chain was captured in a study of blood T cell repertoires in COVID-19. At the level of the study: The United States, Italy and Spain supplied acute and convalescent COVID-19 samples. The cDNA or gDNA used as material had been derived from T cells, B-cell-depleted T cells, or PBMCs.

Germline-derived CDR1 and CDR2 are MNHNS and SASEGT. The CDR3 has 13 amino acids. The V gene lost 2 bases and the J gene lost 6 bases, with 11 bases spanning the gap. The authors' processing: Reference gene primer amplification yielded estimated nucleated cell counts. Measured with immunoSEQ multiplex PCR; TCRdb has only the in-frame clones, and not every one. V, J and clone size reflect that table, while D and trimming were determined from the DNA. The top ten clones hold 4.4% of a sample with a few hundred thousand clones, 85% to 90% of them seen once. The V and J genes are TRBV6-1 and TRBJ2-7; possibly TRBD1 for D (6 bases). Sequencing was done on a sample of peripheral blood. The sequence was obtained from a man aged 50-60 years with acute or convalescent COVID-19. DNA for the CDR3: TGTGCCAGCAGTGAATTCAGGGGCGGCGAGCAGTACTTC. Translating gives CASSEFRGGEQYF.